This T cell receptor (beta chain) comes out of a study of T cell responses to AZD1222 COVID-19 vaccine. Germline CDR1 is MDHEN and CDR2 is SYDVKM. The CDR3 covers 13 residues. Trimming took 6 bases from V and 7 from J, leaving 13 bases between them. Overall study findings and caveats: There were repertoire samples only from the period after the peak T cell response. Seropositive status at baseline applied to only 5 to 7 AZD1222 recipients. Within unmutated variant regions lay the reported targets of nearly half of spike-specific TCRs.

The table came from immunoSEQ multiplex PCR; TCRdb's copy has only in-frame clones and leaves some out. The sample lists roughly 180,000 clones, around 87% seen once, with around 2.5% in the top ten. A word on this clone: Its antigen is not identified. This sample also contains other DNA sequences that code for the same CDR3.

The receptor was derived from an adult in good health. Sequenced here: peripheral blood, sampled on day 0 of MenACWY control vaccination. This rearrangement joins TRBV28 to TRBJ1-3; D unresolved. CDR3 in DNA: TGTGCCAGCAGCCCCCCTCACGCGAACACCATATATTTT. It codes for CASSPPHANTIYF.